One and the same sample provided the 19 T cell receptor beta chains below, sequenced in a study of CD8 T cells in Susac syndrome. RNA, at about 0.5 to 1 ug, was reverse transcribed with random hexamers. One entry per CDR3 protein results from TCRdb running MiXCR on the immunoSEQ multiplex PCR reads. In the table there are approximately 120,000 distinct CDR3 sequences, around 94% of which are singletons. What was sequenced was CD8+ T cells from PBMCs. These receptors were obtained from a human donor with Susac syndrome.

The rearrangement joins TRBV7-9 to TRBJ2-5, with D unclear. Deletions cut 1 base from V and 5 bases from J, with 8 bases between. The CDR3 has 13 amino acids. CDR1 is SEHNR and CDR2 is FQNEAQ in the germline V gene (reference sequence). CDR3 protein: CASSLGLGETQYF. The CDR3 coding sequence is TGTGCCAGCAGCTTAGGTCTCGGCGAGACCCAGTACTTC.

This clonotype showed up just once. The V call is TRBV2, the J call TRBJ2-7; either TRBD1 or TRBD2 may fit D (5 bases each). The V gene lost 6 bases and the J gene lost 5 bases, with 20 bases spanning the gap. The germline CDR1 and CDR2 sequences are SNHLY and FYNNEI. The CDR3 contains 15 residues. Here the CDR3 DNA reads TGTGCCAGCAGCAAAATGCCGGGACCCAATAACGAGCAGTACTTC. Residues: CASSKMPGPNNEQYF.

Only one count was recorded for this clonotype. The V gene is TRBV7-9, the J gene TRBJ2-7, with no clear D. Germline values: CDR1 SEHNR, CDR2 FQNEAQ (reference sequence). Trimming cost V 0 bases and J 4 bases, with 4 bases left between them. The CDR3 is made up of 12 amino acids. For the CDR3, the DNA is TGTGCCAGCAGCTTAGCGCCTTACGAGCAGTACTTC. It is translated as CASSLAPYEQYF.

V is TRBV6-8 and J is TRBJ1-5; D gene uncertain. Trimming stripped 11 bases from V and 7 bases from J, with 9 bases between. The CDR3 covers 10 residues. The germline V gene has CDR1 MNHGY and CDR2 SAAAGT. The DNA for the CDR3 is TGTGCCGTCACCTCGCAGCCCCAGCATTTT. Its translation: CAVTSQPQHF.

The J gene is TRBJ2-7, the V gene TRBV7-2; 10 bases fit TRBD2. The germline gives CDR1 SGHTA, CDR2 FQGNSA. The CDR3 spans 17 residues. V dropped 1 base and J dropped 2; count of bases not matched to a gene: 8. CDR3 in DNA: TGTGCCAGCAGCTTAGTATGGACTAGCGGTGCCCCCTACGAGCAGTACTTC. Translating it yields CASSLVWTSGAPYEQYF.

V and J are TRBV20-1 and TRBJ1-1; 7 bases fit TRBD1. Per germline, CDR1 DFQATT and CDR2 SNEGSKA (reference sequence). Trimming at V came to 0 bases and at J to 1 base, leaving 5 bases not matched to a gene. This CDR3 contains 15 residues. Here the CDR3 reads CSARDQDRTNTEAFF. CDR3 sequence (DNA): TGCAGTGCTAGAGATCAGGACAGGACGAACACTGAAGCTTTCTTT.

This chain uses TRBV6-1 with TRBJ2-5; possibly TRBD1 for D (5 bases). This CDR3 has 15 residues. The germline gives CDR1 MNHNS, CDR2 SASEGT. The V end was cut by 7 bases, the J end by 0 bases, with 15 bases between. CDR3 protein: CASTLWGGDQETQYF. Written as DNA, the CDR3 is TGTGCCAGCACCCTATGGGGCGGAGACCAAGAGACCCAGTACTTC.

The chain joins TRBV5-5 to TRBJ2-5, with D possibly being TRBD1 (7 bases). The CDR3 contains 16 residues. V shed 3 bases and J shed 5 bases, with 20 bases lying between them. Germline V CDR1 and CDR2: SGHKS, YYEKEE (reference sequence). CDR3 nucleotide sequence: TGTGCCAGCAGCTCTACCAGACAGGGAGGCGGCGAGACCCAGTACTTC. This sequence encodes CASSSTRQGGGETQYF.

Here the CDR3 DNA reads TGTGCCAGCAGTTACGGGACCGGGAGCACAGATACGCAGTATTTT. It codes for CASSYGTGSTDTQYF. This chain connects TRBV6-2 or TRBV6-3 to TRBJ2-3, with D tentatively TRBD1 or TRBD2 (5 bases each). The CDR3 spans 15 residues. The germline gives CDR1 MNHEY, CDR2 SVGEGT. The V end was cut by 2 bases, the J end by 0 bases, with 9 bases between.

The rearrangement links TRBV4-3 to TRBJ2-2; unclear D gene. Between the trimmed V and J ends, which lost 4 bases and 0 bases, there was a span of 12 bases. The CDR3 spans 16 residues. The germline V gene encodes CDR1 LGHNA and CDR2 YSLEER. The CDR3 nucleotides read TGCGCCAGCAGCCGAGCAGGTGGGGCGAACACCGGGGAGCTGTTTTTT. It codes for CASSRAGGANTGELFF.

CDR3 coding DNA: TGTGCCAGCAGCATTGGAGGGTTGGCCAACACCATATATTTT. Translation gives CASSIGGLANTIYF. V is TRBV5-6 and J is TRBJ1-3; D uncertain. Trimming took off 4 bases at V and 7 bases at J, with 15 bases between the two ends. From germline, CDR1 is SGHDT and CDR2 YYEEEE. This CDR3 region has 14 residues.

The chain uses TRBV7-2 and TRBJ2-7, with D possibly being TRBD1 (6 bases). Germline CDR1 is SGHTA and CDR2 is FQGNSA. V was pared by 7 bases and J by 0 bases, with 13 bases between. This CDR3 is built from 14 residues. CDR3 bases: TGTGCCAGCACCAAGAGACAGGACTCCTACGAGCAGTACTTC. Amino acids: CASTKRQDSYEQYF.

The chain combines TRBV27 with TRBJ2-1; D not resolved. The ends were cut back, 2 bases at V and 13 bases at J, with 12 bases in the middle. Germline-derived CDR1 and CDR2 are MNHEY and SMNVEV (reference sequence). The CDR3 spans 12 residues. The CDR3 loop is CASSLVGRIQFF. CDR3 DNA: TGTGCCAGCAGTTTAGTTGGCAGGATCCAGTTCTTC.

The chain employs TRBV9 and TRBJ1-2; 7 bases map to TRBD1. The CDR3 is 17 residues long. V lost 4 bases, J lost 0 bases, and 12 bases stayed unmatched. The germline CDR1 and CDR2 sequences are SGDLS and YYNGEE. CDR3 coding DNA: TGTGCCAGCAGCACGGAGGGACAGCGGGGAACTAACTATGGCTACACCTTC. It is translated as CASSTEGQRGTNYGYTF.

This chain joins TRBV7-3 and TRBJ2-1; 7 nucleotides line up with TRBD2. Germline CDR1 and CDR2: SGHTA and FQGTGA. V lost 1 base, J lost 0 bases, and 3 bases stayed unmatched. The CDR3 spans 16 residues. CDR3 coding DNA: TGTGCCAGCAGCTTAAGTCTAGCGGACTCCTACAATGAGCAGTTCTTC. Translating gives CASSLSLADSYNEQFF. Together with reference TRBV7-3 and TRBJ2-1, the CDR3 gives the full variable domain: GAGVSQTPSNKVTEKGKYVELRCDPISGHTALYWYRQSLGQGPEFLIYFQGTGAADDSGLPNDRFFAVRPEGSVSTLKIQRTERGDSAVYLCASSLSLADSYNEQFFGPGTRLTVL.

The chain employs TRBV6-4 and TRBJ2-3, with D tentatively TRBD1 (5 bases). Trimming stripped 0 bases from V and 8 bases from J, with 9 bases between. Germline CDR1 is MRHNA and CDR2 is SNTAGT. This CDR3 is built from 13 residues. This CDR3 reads CASSDSTQGTQYF. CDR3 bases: TGTGCCAGCAGTGACTCTACGCAGGGTACGCAGTATTTT.

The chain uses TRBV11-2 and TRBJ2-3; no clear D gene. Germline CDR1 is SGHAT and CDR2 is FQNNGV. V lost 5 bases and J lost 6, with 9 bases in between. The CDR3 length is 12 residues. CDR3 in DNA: TGTGCCAGCAGCCCTACGGTGGATACGCAGTATTTT. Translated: CASSPTVDTQYF. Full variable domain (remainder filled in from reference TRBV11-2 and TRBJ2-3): EAGVAQSPRYKIIEKRQSVAFWCNPISGHATLYWYQQILGQGPKLLIQFQNNGVVDDSQLPKDRFSAERLKGVDSTLKIQPAKLEDSAVYLCASSPTVDTQYFGPGTRLTVL.

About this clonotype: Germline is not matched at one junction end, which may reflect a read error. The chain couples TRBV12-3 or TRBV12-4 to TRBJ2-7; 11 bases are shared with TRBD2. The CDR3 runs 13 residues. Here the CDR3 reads CASSLAGGGEQYF. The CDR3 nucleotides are TGTGCCAGCAGTCTAGCGGGGGGTGGCGAGCAGTACTTC.

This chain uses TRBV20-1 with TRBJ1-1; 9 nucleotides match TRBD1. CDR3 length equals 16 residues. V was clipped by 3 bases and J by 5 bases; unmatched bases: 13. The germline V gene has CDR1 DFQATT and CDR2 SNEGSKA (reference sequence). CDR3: CSARDLRSGTGTEAFF. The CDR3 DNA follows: TGCAGTGCTAGGGACTTAAGAAGCGGGACAGGGACTGAAGCTTTCTTT.